This T cell receptor beta chain comes out of a study of blood T cells in healthy people across ages. This clonotype was detected a few times. Together with a sample-barcoded 5' primer, a J-beta primer mix was included in a second PCR lasting about 6 to 11 cycles. TCRdb independently ran MiXCR on the 5' RACE reads; one entry per CDR3 protein. The sample lists roughly 800,000 distinct CDR3 sequences; about 26% were seen once. Trimming took 5 bases from V and 2 from J, leaving 12 bases between them. The CDR3 length is 14 residues. Germline CDR1 reads LGHDT; CDR2 reads YNNKEL (reference sequence). These data were likewise used in another study, on T cells of mothers and their children.

This TCR was sampled from a boy younger than 18 in good health. Material: blood. J is TRBJ2-5 and V is TRBV3-1; D possibly corresponds to TRBD2 (6 bases). CDR3: CASSLLSGQETQYF. The CDR3 nucleotides read TGTGCCAGCAGCTTGCTTAGCGGTCAAGAGACCCAGTACTTC.